The present TCR beta chain was sequenced within a study of blood T cell repertoires in COVID-19. Sequencing was performed with immunoSEQ multiplex PCR; in TCRdb, only in-frame clones are kept and a portion is missing. The sample lists around 140,000 clones, about 86% occurring once. Germline V gene sequence: CDR1 MNHNY, CDR2 SVGAGI (reference sequence). The CDR3 has 13 amino acids. Deletions cut 4 bases from V and 7 bases from J, with 11 bases between. Sample: PBMCs or T cells enriched from blood (not recorded which). This receptor was obtained from a man aged 35 to 55 with acute COVID-19. This chain uses TRBV6-6 with TRBJ2-1; perhaps TRBD1 as D (5 bases). CDR3 amino acids: CASSSTVENEQFF. CDR3 nucleotides: TGTGCCAGCAGTTCGACAGTGGAAAATGAGCAGTTCTTC.